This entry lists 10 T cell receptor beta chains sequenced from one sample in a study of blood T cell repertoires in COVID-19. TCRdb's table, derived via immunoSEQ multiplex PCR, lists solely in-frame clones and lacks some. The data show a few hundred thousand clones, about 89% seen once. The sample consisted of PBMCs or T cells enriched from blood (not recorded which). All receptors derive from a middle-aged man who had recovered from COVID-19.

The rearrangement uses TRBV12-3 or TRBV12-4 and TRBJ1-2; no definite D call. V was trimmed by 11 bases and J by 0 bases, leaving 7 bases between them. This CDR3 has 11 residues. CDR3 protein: CAHATNYGYTF. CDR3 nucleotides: TGTGCCCACGCGACTAACTATGGCTACACCTTC.

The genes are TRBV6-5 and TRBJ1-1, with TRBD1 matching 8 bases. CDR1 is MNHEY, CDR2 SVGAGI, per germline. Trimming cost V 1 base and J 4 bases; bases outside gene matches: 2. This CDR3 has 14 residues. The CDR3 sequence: CASSYYDRGTEAFF. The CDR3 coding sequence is TGTGCCAGCAGTTACTACGACAGGGGCACTGAAGCTTTCTTT.

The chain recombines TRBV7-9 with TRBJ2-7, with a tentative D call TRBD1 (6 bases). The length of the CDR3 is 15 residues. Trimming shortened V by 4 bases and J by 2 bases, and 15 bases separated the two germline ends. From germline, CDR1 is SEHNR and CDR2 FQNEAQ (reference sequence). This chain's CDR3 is CASSSSPTGTYEQYF. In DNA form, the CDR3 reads TGTGCCAGCAGCTCCAGCCCTACAGGGACCTACGAGCAGTACTTC.

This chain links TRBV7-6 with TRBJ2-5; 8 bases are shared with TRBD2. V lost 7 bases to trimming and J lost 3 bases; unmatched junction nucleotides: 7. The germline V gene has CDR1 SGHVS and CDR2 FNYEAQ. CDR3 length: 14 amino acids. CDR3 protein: CASNTKLAEETQYF. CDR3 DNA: TGTGCCAGCAATACCAAACTAGCGGAAGAGACCCAGTACTTC.

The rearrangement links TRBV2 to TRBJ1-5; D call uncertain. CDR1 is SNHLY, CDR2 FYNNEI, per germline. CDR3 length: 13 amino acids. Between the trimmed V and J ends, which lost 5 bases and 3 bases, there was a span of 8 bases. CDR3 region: CASSSGLNQPQHF. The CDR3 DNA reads TGTGCCAGCAGTTCAGGCCTCAATCAGCCCCAGCATTTT.

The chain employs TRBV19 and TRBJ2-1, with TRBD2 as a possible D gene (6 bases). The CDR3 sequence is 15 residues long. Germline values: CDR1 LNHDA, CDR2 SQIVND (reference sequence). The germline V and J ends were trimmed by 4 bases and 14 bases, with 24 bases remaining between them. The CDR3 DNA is TGTGCCAGTAGTACCCGGGACTTCGGGATCCCGGTGGAGTTCTTC. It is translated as CASSTRDFGIPVEFF. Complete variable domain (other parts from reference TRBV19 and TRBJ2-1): DGGITQSPKYLFRKEGQNVTLSCEQNLNHDAMYWYRQDPGQGLRLIYYSQIVNDFQKGDIAEGYSVSREKKESFPLTVTSAQKNPTAFYLCASSTRDFGIPVEFFGPGTRLTVL.

This CDR3 reads CASSLGGWRTGELFF. The CDR3 bases are TGTGCCAGCAGCTTGGGCGGGTGGAGAACCGGGGAGCTGTTTTTT. The gene calls are TRBV5-4 and TRBJ2-2, with D possibly being TRBD2 (5 bases). The germline V and J ends were trimmed by 0 bases and 5 bases, with 11 bases remaining between them. CDR3 length: 15 residues. CDR1 and CDR2 from the germline V gene are SGHNT and YYREEE (reference sequence).

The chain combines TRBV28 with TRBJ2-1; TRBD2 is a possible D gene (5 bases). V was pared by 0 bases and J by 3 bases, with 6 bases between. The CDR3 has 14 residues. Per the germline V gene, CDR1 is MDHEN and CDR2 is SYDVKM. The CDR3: CASSLWEDYNEQFF. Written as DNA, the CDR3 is TGTGCCAGCAGTTTATGGGAGGACTACAATGAGCAGTTCTTC.

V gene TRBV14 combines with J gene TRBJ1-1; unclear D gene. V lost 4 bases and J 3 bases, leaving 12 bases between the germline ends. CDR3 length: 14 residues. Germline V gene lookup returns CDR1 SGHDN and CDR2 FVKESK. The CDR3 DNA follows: TGTGCCAGCAGCCGTCAGGAGGCCTACACTGAAGCTTTCTTT. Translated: CASSRQEAYTEAFF.

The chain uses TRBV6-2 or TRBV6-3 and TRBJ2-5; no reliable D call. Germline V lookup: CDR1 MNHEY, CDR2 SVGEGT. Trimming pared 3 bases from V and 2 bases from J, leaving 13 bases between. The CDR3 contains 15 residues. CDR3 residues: CASSYFGTEQETQYF. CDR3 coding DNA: TGTGCCAGCAGTTATTTTGGAACAGAACAAGAGACCCAGTACTTC.